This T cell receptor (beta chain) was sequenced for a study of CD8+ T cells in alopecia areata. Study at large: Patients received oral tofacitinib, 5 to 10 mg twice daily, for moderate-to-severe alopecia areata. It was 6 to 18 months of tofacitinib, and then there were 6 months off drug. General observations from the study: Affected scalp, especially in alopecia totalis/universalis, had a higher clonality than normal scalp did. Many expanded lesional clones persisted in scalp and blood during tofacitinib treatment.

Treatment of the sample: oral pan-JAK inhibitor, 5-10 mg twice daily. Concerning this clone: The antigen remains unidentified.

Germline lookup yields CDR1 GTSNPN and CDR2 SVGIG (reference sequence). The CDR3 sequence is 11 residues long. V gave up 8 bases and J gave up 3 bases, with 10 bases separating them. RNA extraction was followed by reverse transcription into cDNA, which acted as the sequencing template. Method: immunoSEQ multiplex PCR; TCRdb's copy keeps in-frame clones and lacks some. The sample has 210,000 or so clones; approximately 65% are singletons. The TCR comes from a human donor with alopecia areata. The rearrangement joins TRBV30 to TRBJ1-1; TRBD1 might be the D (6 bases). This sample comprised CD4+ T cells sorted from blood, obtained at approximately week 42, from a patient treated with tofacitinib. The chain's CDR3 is CAIKGDTEAFF. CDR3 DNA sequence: TGTGCCATCAAGGGGGACACTGAAGCTTTCTTT.